What follows describes a single T cell receptor beta chain. This sample is part of a study of blood T cell repertoires in COVID-19. The V gene end was trimmed by 3 bases and the J gene end by 7 bases; junction bases not matched to a gene: 12. The CDR3 extends over 16 amino acids. Germline CDR1 and CDR2: LGHDT and YNNKEL (reference sequence). The protocol was immunoSEQ multiplex PCR, while the TCRdb copy is restricted to in-frame clones and leaves out a portion. The data hold 250,000 to 350,000 clones, with 85% observed a single time. The sequence was obtained from a woman aged 45-60 years who had recovered from COVID-19. J is TRBJ1-2 and V is TRBV3-1 (or the pseudogene TRBV3-2); 9 bases map to TRBD1. Material: PBMCs or T cells enriched from blood (not recorded which). This CDR3 is CASSQIKGQGVTGYTF. The CDR3 region has the DNA TGTGCCAGCAGCCAGATTAAGGGACAGGGTGTAACTGGCTACACCTTC.